The rows below give T cell receptor beta chains drawn from one sample of a study of T cell repertoires in cytomegalovirus infection. TCRdb re-called the reads with MiXCR, one entry per CDR3 protein. The sample includes a few hundred thousand distinct CDR3 sequences, 40% of them seen just once. Antigens of these TCRs are unknown. Here the sequenced sample was cultured PBMCs, taken from culture after CMV antigen stimulation. All receptors derive from a human donor in good health (CMV status not recorded). Some clones in this sample may be carry-over from other donors' samples. Each CDR3 is given with its conserved first and last residue. Each record gives: D gene, clone size, J gene, V gene, CDR3 DNA, CDR3 protein. A D gene is named only where the DNA matches it firmly. Rows give clone size only sometimes, using once, few, many, or a class for an expanded clone.

d_gene: -
abundance: few
j_gene: TRBJ2-3
v_gene: TRBV12-3/TRBV12-4
CDR3nt: TGTGCCAGCAGTCCCACAGGGATGGATACGCAGTATTTT
CDR3aa: CASSPTGMDTQYF

d_gene: TRBD1
abundance: -
j_gene: TRBJ1-2
v_gene: TRBV7-2
CDR3nt: TGTGCCAGCAGCCTGACGGGGCTCCCGACAGGGGGGGGCTACACCTTC
CDR3aa: CASSLTGLPTGGGYTF

d_gene: TRBD2
abundance: many
j_gene: TRBJ2-5
v_gene: TRBV7-2
CDR3nt: TGTGCCAGCAGCTCCCTTTTGGGGACTAGATCCGGGACCCAGTACTTC
CDR3aa: CASSSLLGTRSGTQYF

d_gene: -
abundance: -
j_gene: TRBJ2-1
v_gene: TRBV7-8
CDR3nt: TGTGCCAGCAGCTTAGTGGAACAGGTGGACAATGAGCAGTTCTTC
CDR3aa: CASSLVEQVDNEQFF

d_gene: -
abundance: few
j_gene: TRBJ1-2
v_gene: TRBV6-1
CDR3nt: TGTGCCAGCAAACTAACGGGGACCCGGACCCCGGGCGGCTACACCTTC
CDR3aa: CASKLTGTRTPGGYTF

d_gene: -
abundance: few
j_gene: TRBJ2-1
v_gene: TRBV7-2
CDR3nt: TGTGCCAGCAGCCCCCCCCCCGAGCATGAGCAGTTCTTC
CDR3aa: CASSPPPEHEQFF

d_gene: -
abundance: -
j_gene: TRBJ1-1
v_gene: TRBV7-8
CDR3nt: TGTGCCAGCAGCCTCCTAGGAGGCACCAACACTGAAGCTTTCTTT
CDR3aa: CASSLLGGTNTEAFF

d_gene: TRBD1
abundance: few
j_gene: TRBJ2-1
v_gene: TRBV7-2
CDR3nt: TGTGCCAGCAGCTTCGGACAGGGGAGGCTTGAGCAGTTCTTC
CDR3aa: CASSFGQGRLEQFF

d_gene: TRBD1
abundance: few
j_gene: TRBJ2-7
v_gene: TRBV6-5
CDR3nt: TGTGCCAGCAGACCCCCGGACAGGGTGTCCGGCGAGCAGTACTTC
CDR3aa: CASRPPDRVSGEQYF

d_gene: -
abundance: -
j_gene: TRBJ2-1
v_gene: TRBV20-1
CDR3nt: TGCAGTGCTAAAGGGAATGAGCAGTTCTTC
CDR3aa: CSAKGNEQFF

d_gene: -
abundance: -
j_gene: TRBJ1-6
v_gene: TRBV6-1
CDR3nt: TGTGCCAGCAGTCGTCTGGGGTTTAATTCACCCCTCCACTTT
CDR3aa: CASSRLGFNSPLHF

d_gene: TRBD1
abundance: -
j_gene: TRBJ1-2
v_gene: TRBV6-8
CDR3nt: TGTGCCAGCAGTTACTACCCGGGACAGGACTATGGCTACACCTTC
CDR3aa: CASSYYPGQDYGYTF

d_gene: -
abundance: -
j_gene: TRBJ1-2
v_gene: TRBV28
CDR3nt: TGTGCCAGCAGATCTGCCCAAAAATCCTATGGCTACACCTTC
CDR3aa: CASRSAQKSYGYTF